One sample yielded the 2 T cell receptor beta chains listed below, sequenced in a study of blood T cell repertoires in COVID-19. The repertoire was sequenced with immunoSEQ multiplex PCR; TCRdb's copy has only in-frame clones and lacks some. The sample has about 210,000 clones; roughly 79% are singletons. The sequenced sample was PBMCs or T cells enriched from blood (not recorded which). Receptor source: a woman between 50 and 59 years old with acute COVID-19.

The chain couples TRBV6-2 or TRBV6-3 to TRBJ1-5; D is possibly TRBD1 (5 bases). CDR3 length: 16 residues. Germline lookup yields CDR1 MNHEY and CDR2 SVGEGT. Trimming took 2 bases from V and 3 from J, leaving 14 bases between them. CDR3: CASSYPRGGFNQPQHF. DNA of the CDR3: TGTGCCAGCAGTTACCCTAGGGGAGGGTTCAATCAGCCCCAGCATTTT.

This clone came up a few times. The gene calls are TRBV19 and TRBJ1-4; TRBD1 is a possible D gene (5 bases). Trimming removed 5 bases at V and 3 bases at J, with 10 bases between. Germline V lookup: CDR1 LNHDA, CDR2 SQIVND (reference sequence). There are 14 residues in the CDR3. The CDR3 coding sequence is TGTGCCAGTAGTCCGGGAGGGGCTAATGAAAAACTGTTTTTT. As protein: CASSPGGANEKLFF.